This TCR beta chain was recorded in a study of low-dose radiotherapy and immunotherapy resistance in tumors. Time point noted: before trial treatment. The donors, trial participants, received nivolumab, ipilimumab, aspirin, low-dose cyclophosphamide and low-dose radiotherapy. TRAV and TRBV primers primed cDNA for both TCRalpha and TCRbeta. A roughly 19-cycle PCR with a constant-region primer and V-primer adapter amplified TCRs. Via MiXCR, TCRdb re-called the reads, giving one row per CDR3 protein. The sample lists more than 85,000 distinct CDR3 sequences; 8% to 10% were seen once. This clonotype was detected ten times or more. The CDR3 runs 14 residues. V dropped 0 bases and J dropped 6 bases, with 11 bases sitting between them. CDR1 is LGHDT, CDR2 YNNKEL, per germline (reference sequence).

This TCR derives from a male donor with prostate cancer. This sample comprised PBMCs, obtained before treatment. The V and J genes are TRBV3-1 and TRBJ1-1; tentative D call: TRBD1 (6 bases). Here the CDR3 reads CASSQDSGAAEAFF. The CDR3 DNA is TGTGCCAGCAGCCAAGATTCGGGGGCGGCTGAAGCTTTCTTT.